This T cell receptor (beta chain) is from a study of human CD8 memory T cell subsets. Production of TCR beta libraries used UMI-labeled 5' RACE as the method. TCRdb reworked the 5' RACE reads into one entry per CDR3 protein, no DNA. The data include about 9,000 distinct CDR3 sequences; the top ten clones carry roughly 15%. This CDR3 contains 14 residues. Germline CDR1 reads LGHDT; CDR2 reads YNNKEL (reference sequence). With exhausted-like traits, TPEX cells were early memory CD8+ T cells that were CCR7+ PD-1+ TIGIT+. Sequencing was carried out using CD8+ T cells from PBMCs. The J gene is TRBJ2-1, the V gene TRBV3-1; TCRdb returns TRBD1, unconfirmable since there is no DNA. The sequence was obtained from a human donor in good health. The CDR3 is CASSPGHLYNEQFF.